What follows are 28 T cell receptor beta chains derived from one specimen sequenced in a study of cytomegalovirus exposure and HLA in healthy donors. It was with 60 Vbeta and 13 Jbeta primers that the PCR ran. Sequenced by immunoSEQ multiplex PCR; TCRdb stores in-frame clones only, minus some. The sample contains 130,000 or so clones, 8.5% to 10% of which appear only once. Specimen: PBMCs. These receptors were taken from a man between 40 and 49 years old in good health and CMV-seronegative.

The rearrangement uses TRBV28 and TRBJ2-5, with 7 bases matching TRBD2. The CDR3 runs to 13 residues. V lost 6 bases and J lost 5; bases outside the gene matches: 6. CDR1 MDHEN and CDR2 SYDVKM come from the germline V gene. Written as DNA, the CDR3 is TGTGCCAGCAGGCTGGGGGGGGTTGAGACCCAGTACTTC. This sequence encodes CASRLGGVETQYF.

This clone was observed a handful of times. CDR3 region: CATSRDGASHEKLFF. The CDR3 DNA sequence: TGTGCCACCAGCAGAGATGGGGCCAGTCACGAAAAACTGTTTTTT. This sequence joins TRBV15 and TRBJ1-4; D perhaps matches TRBD1 (5 bases). V lost 0 bases and J 8 bases, leaving 13 bases between the germline ends. The V gene's germline CDR1 is LNHNV and CDR2 YYDKDF (reference sequence). CDR3 length equals 15 residues. Using reference TRBV15 and TRBJ1-4 for the parts outside the CDR3, the full variable domain is DAMVIQNPRYQVTQFGKPVTLSCSQTLNHNVMYWYQQKSSQAPKLLFHYYDKDFNNEADTPDNFQSRRPNTSFCFLDIRSPGLGDTAMYLCATSRDGASHEKLFFGSGTQLSVL.

The V gene is TRBV12-5, the J gene TRBJ2-7; 8 nucleotides match TRBD1. The V and J ends lost 6 bases and 2 bases, in that order; junction bases with no gene match: 12. Germline V CDR1 and CDR2: LGHNT, FRNRAP. CDR3 length: 16 residues. CDR3 DNA sequence: TGTGCTAGTGGCCTCACGGACAGGGTTTGGACCTACGAGCAGTACTTC. Translated, it gives CASGLTDRVWTYEQYF.

This clone appeared a few times. The CDR3 DNA follows: TGTGCCAGCAGCTTCTCGGGTCCCACCAATCAGCCCCAGCATTTT. Its translation: CASSFSGPTNQPQHF. The chain links TRBV7-2 to TRBJ1-5, with D hard to call. This CDR3 is built from 15 residues. CDR1 SGHTA and CDR2 FQGNSA come from the germline V gene. V was trimmed by 3 bases and J by 3 bases, leaving 12 bases between them.

The V and J genes are TRBV7-2 and TRBJ2-2; TRBD1 agrees at 9 bases. The V segment lost 5 bases and the J segment 1 base; nucleotides outside the gene matches: 5. Germline values: CDR1 SGHTA, CDR2 FQGNSA. The CDR3 totals 16 residues. The CDR3 DNA reads TGTGCCAGCAGCACCACAGGGGGCGGGAACACCGGGGAGCTGTTTTTT. It translates to CASSTTGGGNTGELFF.

This rearrangement joins TRBV10-3 to TRBJ2-7, with 9 positions matching TRBD1. Germline V gene sequence: CDR1 ENHRY, CDR2 SYGVKD. This CDR3 spans 15 amino acids. The V segment lost 6 bases and the J segment 2 bases; nucleotides outside the gene matches: 8. DNA for the CDR3: TGTGCCATCAGGGGCCCGGGACAGGGAACCTACGAGCAGTACTTC. It yields the protein CAIRGPGQGTYEQYF.

CDR3 region: CASSPTGLGETQYF. The CDR3 bases are TGTGCCAGCAGCCCGACGGGACTAGGTGAGACCCAGTACTTC. The chain employs TRBV7-2 and TRBJ2-5; 8 nucleotides match TRBD2. The CDR3 covers 14 residues. Per the germline V gene, CDR1 is SGHTA and CDR2 is FQGNSA. The V and J ends lost 5 bases and 5 bases, in that order; junction bases with no gene match: 7.

This clone was seen more than once but under ten times. The chain has TRBV14 and TRBJ1-3; D gene unclear. Between the trimmed V and J ends, which lost 4 bases and 2 bases, there was a span of 9 bases. The CDR3 runs 14 residues. Germline-derived CDR1 and CDR2 are SGHDN and FVKESK. CDR3 region: CASSLGKAGNTIYF. Here the CDR3 DNA reads TGTGCCAGCAGCCTCGGGAAAGCTGGAAACACCATATATTTT.

V is TRBV11-3 and J is TRBJ2-5; 13 bases line up with TRBD2. The V segment lost 4 bases and the J segment 1 base; nucleotides outside the gene matches: 3. CDR3 size: 16 residues. In germline, CDR1 is SGHNT, CDR2 YENEEA. CDR3 in amino acids: CASSSRTSGGQETQYF. The CDR3 nucleotides are TGTGCCAGCAGCTCACGGACTAGCGGGGGCCAAGAGACCCAGTACTTC.

V usage is TRBV6-5 and J usage is TRBJ1-4; D is perhaps TRBD1 (6 bases). Germline-derived CDR1 and CDR2 are MNHEY and SVGAGI. V gave up 4 bases and J gave up 1 base, with 10 bases separating them. The CDR3 is 15 residues long. CDR3 DNA sequence: TGTGCCAGCAGTTCCCAGGGGAAAACTAATGAAAAACTGTTTTTT. It yields the protein CASSSQGKTNEKLFF.

This chain connects TRBV28 to TRBJ1-2; no clear D. Germline assignment: CDR1 MDHEN and CDR2 SYDVKM. V lost 4 bases and J 4 bases, leaving 13 bases between the germline ends. CDR3 size: 14 residues. CDR3 region: CASSSRGGIYGYTF. DNA for the CDR3: TGTGCCAGCAGTTCCCGGGGAGGAATCTATGGCTACACCTTC.

The genes are TRBV19 and TRBJ2-2, with D maybe TRBD1 (6 bases). This CDR3 has 12 amino acids. Per germline, CDR1 LNHDA and CDR2 SQIVND (reference sequence). V was cut by 7 bases and J by 6 bases, with 9 bases left in between. The CDR3 bases are TGTGCCAGTAACCAGGGGCCCGGGGAGCTGTTTTTT. Protein sequence: CASNQGPGELFF.

For the CDR3, the DNA is TGTGCCAGTAGGGGAAACAGGGGGATGAATGAGCAGTTCTTC. This gives the protein CASRGNRGMNEQFF. The chain recombines TRBV19 with TRBJ2-1, with TRBD1 identical over 8 bases. CDR3 length: 14 residues. CDR1 and CDR2 (germline): LNHDA, SQIVND (reference sequence). Germline trimming cut 6 bases from V and 7 bases from J; bases unmatched to any gene: 8. Full variable domain (rest looked up from reference TRBV19 and TRBJ2-1): DGGITQSPKYLFRKEGQNVTLSCEQNLNHDAMYWYRQDPGQGLRLIYYSQIVNDFQKGDIAEGYSVSREKKESFPLTVTSAQKNPTAFYLCASRGNRGMNEQFFGPGTRLTVL.

The rearrangement links TRBV19 to TRBJ2-3; TRBD2 is a possible D gene (6 bases). The CDR3 loop spans 14 amino acids. Trimming removed 4 bases at V and 5 bases at J, with 13 bases between. CDR1 and CDR2 (germline): LNHDA, SQIVND (reference sequence). The CDR3 nucleotides read TGTGCCAGTAGTAAAATTCTCGGGGGAGATACGCAGTATTTT. Encoded protein: CASSKILGGDTQYF.

V usage is TRBV19 and J usage is TRBJ2-3, with 8 nucleotides matching TRBD2. CDR3 length: 19 residues. The junction had 11 bases not matched to a gene; V was cut back by 0 bases and J by 0 bases. Germline CDR1 LNHDA, CDR2 SQIVND (reference sequence). The CDR3 loop reads CASSIDLPAGASSTDTQYF. Here the CDR3 DNA reads TGTGCCAGTAGTATAGATCTTCCAGCGGGGGCATCTAGCACAGATACGCAGTATTTT. Looking up the rest from reference TRBV19 and TRBJ2-3 gives the full variable domain: DGGITQSPKYLFRKEGQNVTLSCEQNLNHDAMYWYRQDPGQGLRLIYYSQIVNDFQKGDIAEGYSVSREKKESFPLTVTSAQKNPTAFYLCASSIDLPAGASSTDTQYFGPGTRLTVL.

The chain's CDR3 is CASSTRGQGLSNQPQHF. In DNA form, the CDR3 reads TGTGCCAGTAGTACCCGGGGACAGGGTCTAAGCAATCAGCCCCAGCATTTT. The chain employs TRBV19 and TRBJ1-5, with 9 bases that match TRBD1. This CDR3 comprises 17 residues. Germline V gene data show CDR1 as LNHDA and CDR2 as SQIVND (reference sequence). The J segment lost 1 base and the V segment lost 4 bases, leaving 8 bases of the junction unmatched. The variable domain in full, with the rest retrieved from reference TRBV19 and TRBJ1-5, is DGGITQSPKYLFRKEGQNVTLSCEQNLNHDAMYWYRQDPGQGLRLIYYSQIVNDFQKGDIAEGYSVSREKKESFPLTVTSAQKNPTAFYLCASSTRGQGLSNQPQHFGDGTRLSIL.

The J gene is TRBJ1-2, the V gene TRBV7-2, with D perhaps matching TRBD1 (5 bases). Looked up from germline, CDR1 is SGHTA and CDR2 is FQGNSA. This CDR3 is built from 14 residues. With 8 bases removed from V and 4 bases from J, the gap between germline ends came to 17 bases. CDR3 nucleotide sequence: TGTGCCAGCGCTTCGGGGGGGGTTCTCTATGGCTACACCTTC. Translation: CASASGGVLYGYTF.

The CDR3, as DNA: TGCGCCAGCAGCCAAGAGGGCAGGGAGGAGGAAAAACTGTTTTTT. As protein: CASSQEGREEEKLFF. This chain joins TRBV4-1 and TRBJ1-4, with D maybe TRBD1 (5 bases). This CDR3 comprises 15 residues. Per the germline V gene, CDR1 is MGHRA and CDR2 is YSYEKL. V was cut by 0 bases and J by 8 bases, with 13 bases left in between.

This clone was found a few times. The chain is built from TRBV19 and TRBJ2-3; no definite D call. Per germline, CDR1 LNHDA and CDR2 SQIVND (reference sequence). With 0 bases removed from V and 3 bases from J, the gap between germline ends came to 10 bases. The CDR3 covers 15 residues. This chain's CDR3 is CASSIDGPKTDTQYF. DNA of the CDR3: TGTGCCAGTAGTATAGATGGGCCTAAGACAGATACGCAGTATTTT.

This clone appeared a few times. The genes are TRBV19 and TRBJ2-7; 8 nucleotides agree with TRBD2. The trim removed 5 bases at V and 3 bases at J, leaving 12 bases unmatched. In germline, CDR1 is LNHDA, CDR2 SQIVND (reference sequence). CDR3 length equals 16 residues. The CDR3 loop is CASSGLAPSDYYEQYF. In DNA, the CDR3 is TGTGCCAGTAGTGGACTAGCCCCGAGCGATTACTACGAGCAGTACTTC. The full variable domain, in which reference TRBV19 and TRBJ2-7 provide the parts outside the CDR3, is DGGITQSPKYLFRKEGQNVTLSCEQNLNHDAMYWYRQDPGQGLRLIYYSQIVNDFQKGDIAEGYSVSREKKESFPLTVTSAQKNPTAFYLCASSGLAPSDYYEQYFGPGTRLTVT.

This clone was observed a handful of times. The chain is built from TRBV19 and TRBJ1-1; no reliable D call. Germline V gene data show CDR1 as LNHDA and CDR2 as SQIVND (reference sequence). This CDR3 is 13 amino acids long. V lost 4 bases and J lost 1, with 7 bases in between. The CDR3 sequence: CASSRGSNTEAFF. The DNA of the CDR3 is TGTGCCAGTAGTAGAGGGTCGAACACTGAAGCTTTCTTT.

The table lists this clone with a few counts. V is TRBV27 and J is TRBJ2-7, with a tentative D call TRBD1 (5 bases). Germline-derived CDR1 and CDR2 are MNHEY and SMNVEV (reference sequence). The CDR3 extends over 15 amino acids. The V gene lost 0 bases and the J gene lost 4 bases, with 13 bases spanning the gap. DNA for the CDR3: TGTGCCAGCAGTTTATCGGCAGGGCATCTTTACGAGCAGTACTTC. This codes for CASSLSAGHLYEQYF.

The J gene is TRBJ2-2, the V gene TRBV7-9; 11 nucleotides align to TRBD1. CDR3 size: 14 residues. Unmatched junction bases numbered 0, after V lost 4 bases and J lost 5 bases. From germline, CDR1 is SEHNR and CDR2 FQNEAQ (reference sequence). CDR3 nucleotide sequence: TGTGCCAGCAGCTGGGACAGGGGGACCGGGGAGCTGTTTTTT. As protein: CASSWDRGTGELFF.

This clone came up a few times. This rearrangement joins TRBV19 to TRBJ1-5, with D unclear. The germline V gene has CDR1 LNHDA and CDR2 SQIVND (reference sequence). The CDR3 extends over 13 amino acids. The germline V and J ends were trimmed by 5 bases and 8 bases, with 13 bases remaining between them. CDR3 amino acids: CASSQRVDKPQHF. In DNA form, the CDR3 reads TGTGCCAGTAGTCAGAGGGTGGATAAGCCCCAGCATTTT.

The chain uses TRBV19 and TRBJ2-3; weak D call: TRBD2 (5 bases). The germline V gene has CDR1 LNHDA and CDR2 SQIVND (reference sequence). V shed 0 bases and J shed 10 bases, with 8 bases lying between them. This CDR3 is built from 12 residues. The CDR3 loop is CASSIEGAAQYF. In DNA, the CDR3 is TGTGCCAGTAGTATAGAAGGAGCGGCGCAGTATTTT.

This clone was seen only a few times. The chain uses TRBV30 and TRBJ2-7; unclear D gene. The V gene lost 0 bases and the J gene lost 3 bases, with 9 bases spanning the gap. This CDR3 spans 13 amino acids. Germline CDR1 reads GTSNPN; CDR2 reads SVGIG (reference sequence). The CDR3 spells CAWSVPAVYEQYF. In DNA, the CDR3 is TGTGCCTGGAGTGTTCCCGCAGTCTACGAGCAGTACTTC. The full variable domain, rest sourced from reference TRBV30 and TRBJ2-7, is SQTIHQWPATLVQPVGSPLSLECTVEGTSNPNLYWYRQAAGRGLQLLFYSVGIGQISSEVPQNLSASRPQDRQFILSSKKLLLSDSGFYLCAWSVPAVYEQYFGPGTRLTVT.

In its sample, this clone was seen a few times. The J gene is TRBJ2-5, the V gene TRBV5-1; the D is unclear. CDR1 and CDR2 (germline): SGHRS, YFSETQ. The length of the CDR3 is 15 residues. Trimming left V 0 bases short and J 3 bases short, with 12 bases between. The CDR3 sequence is CASSLAVGGEETQYF. The CDR3 DNA sequence: TGCGCCAGCAGCTTGGCCGTCGGTGGTGAAGAGACCCAGTACTTC. The entire variable domain, with the rest obtained from reference TRBV5-1 and TRBJ2-5, is as follows: KAGVTQTPRYLIKTRGQQVTLSCSPISGHRSVSWYQQTPGQGLQFLFEYFSETQRNKGNFPGRFSGRQFSNSRSEMNVSTLELGDSALYLCASSLAVGGEETQYFGPGTRLLVL.

This clone has only a few counts. The chain joins TRBV4-3 to TRBJ1-1, with D possibly TRBD1 on 6 matching bases. The germline V gene has CDR1 LGHNA and CDR2 YSLEER. The CDR3 sequence is 16 residues long. V lost 0 bases and J 4 bases, leaving 15 bases between the germline ends. The DNA of the CDR3 is TGCGCCAGCAGCCAAGAGCGGATACAGGGTTTCACTGAAGCTTTCTTT. Translating it yields CASSQERIQGFTEAFF.